These 2 T cell receptor beta chains came from one sample sequenced in a study of blood T cell repertoires in COVID-19. Libraries were prepared by immunoSEQ multiplex PCR; TCRdb keeps only in-frame clonotypes and omits some of them. The sample records under 250,000 clones, approximately 88% being singletons. The sequenced sample consisted of PBMCs or T cells enriched from blood (not recorded which). All receptors come from a woman between 25 and 40 years old who had been exposed to COVID-19.

This chain links TRBV6-1 with TRBJ1-5; 7 bases are shared with TRBD1. CDR1 is MNHNS, CDR2 SASEGT, per germline. CDR3 length: 14 residues. Trimming at V came to 2 bases and at J to 8 bases, leaving 6 bases not matched to a gene. The CDR3 here is CASSEIGGLKPQHF. The CDR3 nucleotides read TGTGCCAGCAGTGAAATAGGGGGCCTTAAGCCCCAGCATTTT.

J is TRBJ2-7 and V is TRBV6-2 or TRBV6-3, with TRBD2 identical over 11 bases. CDR3 size: 14 residues. Trimming cost V 1 base and J 6 bases; bases outside gene matches: 2. Per germline, CDR1 MNHEY and CDR2 SVGEGT. The CDR3 nucleotides read TGTGCCAGCAGTTACTACCTAGCGGGAGGCGAGCAGTACTTC. Translated: CASSYYLAGGEQYF.